Each of the 21 T cell receptor beta chains below was sequenced from the same sample in a study of technical replicates of blood from a handful of donors. Here immunoSEQ multiplex PCR was the method, and the copy in TCRdb shows in-frame clones only, minus some. Of almost 90,000 clones in the sample, 85% to 95% were seen once. Sequencing was performed on T cells isolated from PBMCs. All receptors derive from a human donor in good health.

Here the CDR3 DNA reads TGTGCCAGCAGTTTTAGCGGGAGGGGGAGGAATGAGCAGTTCTTC. Translation gives CASSFSGRGRNEQFF. The rearrangement uses TRBV28 and TRBJ2-1; 11 bases align to TRBD2. The CDR3 sequence is 15 residues long. The junction had 5 bases not matched to a gene; V was cut back by 3 bases and J by 7 bases. Germline lookup yields CDR1 MDHEN and CDR2 SYDVKM.

V usage is TRBV11-2 and J usage is TRBJ2-7; TRBD2 matches 12 bases. The CDR3 length is 19 residues. V was clipped by 1 base and J by 1 base; unmatched bases: 11. CDR1 and CDR2 from the germline V gene are SGHAT and FQNNGV. The CDR3 DNA follows: TGTGCCAGCAGCTTAGGTGACACTTTTCTAGCGGGAGGGTCCTACGAGCAGTACTTC. It encodes CASSLGDTFLAGGSYEQYF.

This chain uses TRBV2 with TRBJ2-1; unclear D gene. Deletions cut 8 bases from V and 7 bases from J, with 6 bases between. The CDR3 runs to 10 residues. Germline CDR1 SNHLY, CDR2 FYNNEI. CDR3 loop: CASGGNEQFF. As DNA, the CDR3 is TGTGCCAGCGGCGGTAATGAGCAGTTCTTC.

V usage is TRBV9 and J usage is TRBJ1-1, with a possible D match to TRBD1 (6 bases). The CDR3 spans 14 residues. V lost 3 bases, J lost 1 base, and 10 bases lay in between. Germline V gene sequence: CDR1 SGDLS, CDR2 YYNGEE. CDR3 sequence: CASSGNRENTEAFF. The CDR3 DNA reads as TGTGCCAGCAGCGGCAACAGGGAGAACACTGAAGCTTTCTTT.

This rearrangement joins TRBV5-6 to TRBJ2-7; D not certain. The germline V gene encodes CDR1 SGHDT and CDR2 YYEEEE. V was clipped by 4 bases and J by 3 bases, with 8 bases between them. This CDR3 spans 12 amino acids. This CDR3 reads CASSRVFYEQYF. The CDR3 DNA reads TGTGCCAGCAGCCGTGTATTCTACGAGCAGTACTTC.

The chain links TRBV19 to TRBJ1-1; TRBD1 is a possible D gene (5 bases). V lost 6 bases, J lost 0 bases, and 8 bases lay in between. The CDR3 totals 13 residues. Germline lookup yields CDR1 LNHDA and CDR2 SQIVND (reference sequence). CDR3 protein: CASRQALNTEAFF. CDR3 nucleotides: TGTGCCAGTAGACAGGCTTTGAACACTGAAGCTTTCTTT. The whole variable domain, remainder taken from reference TRBV19 and TRBJ1-1, is DGGITQSPKYLFRKEGQNVTLSCEQNLNHDAMYWYRQDPGQGLRLIYYSQIVNDFQKGDIAEGYSVSREKKESFPLTVTSAQKNPTAFYLCASRQALNTEAFFGQGTRLTVV.

The V call is TRBV28, the J call TRBJ1-2, with D possibly matching TRBD1 (6 bases). Trimming took off 6 bases at V and 8 bases at J, with 22 bases between the two ends. CDR1 and CDR2 (germline): MDHEN, SYDVKM. The CDR3 sequence is 15 residues long. For the CDR3, the DNA is TGTGCCAGCAGAACCCCACAGGGTTTGATTAACGGCTACACCTTC. Encoded protein: CASRTPQGLINGYTF.

This chain uses TRBV4-2 with TRBJ2-3; 11 bases map to TRBD2. The germline gives CDR1 LGHNA, CDR2 YNFKEQ. The CDR3 extends over 18 amino acids. J was trimmed by 0 bases and V by 6 bases; bases with no gene match: 11. CDR3 sequence reads: CASRGSSGGMISTDTQYF. The CDR3, as DNA: TGTGCCAGCAGGGGGTCTAGCGGGGGGATGATTAGCACAGATACGCAGTATTTT.

The CDR3 protein is CASSLAGSGSYEQYF. CDR3 nucleotide sequence: TGTGCCAGCAGCCTGGCAGGTAGCGGGTCCTACGAGCAGTACTTC. The V and J genes are TRBV5-4 and TRBJ2-7; 7 positions agree with TRBD2. The CDR3 spans 15 residues. CDR1 and CDR2 from the germline V gene are SGHNT and YYREEE (reference sequence). V lost 4 bases, J lost 1 base, and 8 bases stayed unmatched.

The chain links TRBV9 to TRBJ2-1; 12 bases are shared with TRBD2. The CDR3 extends over 18 amino acids. Germline values: CDR1 SGDLS, CDR2 YYNGEE. Trimming took 4 bases from V and 4 from J; bases not matched to a gene: 12. The CDR3 region is CASSSRPSGTSGYNEQFF. The CDR3 nucleotides read TGTGCCAGCAGCTCGAGGCCCTCCGGGACTAGCGGGTACAATGAGCAGTTCTTC.

This chain uses TRBV19 with TRBJ2-1, with 12 nucleotides matching TRBD2. Trimming cost V 6 bases and J 3 bases; bases outside gene matches: 3. The CDR3 is made up of 15 amino acids. Germline V gives CDR1 LNHDA, CDR2 SQIVND (reference sequence). This chain's CDR3 is CASRLAGGYYNEQFF. Here the CDR3 DNA reads TGTGCCAGTAGACTAGCGGGAGGTTACTACAATGAGCAGTTCTTC.

The chain has TRBV28 and TRBJ2-1; D may be TRBD1 (5 bases). CDR1 is MDHEN and CDR2 is SYDVKM in the germline V gene. The CDR3 is 17 amino acids. The germline V and J ends were trimmed by 5 bases and 5 bases, with 22 bases remaining between them. CDR3 residues: CASSILSLGAADNEQFF. The CDR3 bases are TGTGCCAGCAGTATCCTCTCTTTAGGGGCAGCAGACAATGAGCAGTTCTTC.

This chain links TRBV7-2 with TRBJ2-3; D unresolved. The V end lost 6 bases, the J end lost 1 base, and 14 bases lay between the germline ends. CDR1 and CDR2 (germline): SGHTA, FQGNSA. This CDR3 region has 15 residues. The CDR3: CASSLVRLRTDTQYF. The CDR3 coding sequence is TGTGCCAGCAGTCTAGTCCGACTCCGCACAGATACGCAGTATTTT.

The chain joins TRBV4-1 to TRBJ2-7; unclear D gene. V was cut by 1 base and J by 0 bases, with 7 bases left in between. The CDR3 is made up of 14 amino acids. CDR1 and CDR2 from the germline V gene are MGHRA and YSYEKL. The CDR3, as DNA: TGCGCCAGCAGCCAAGGTGCCAGCTCCTACGAGCAGTACTTC. Translated: CASSQGASSYEQYF.

The chain recombines TRBV7-8 with TRBJ2-7; D call uncertain. Looked up from germline, CDR1 is SGHVS and CDR2 is FQNEAQ. Deletions cut 3 bases from V and 2 bases from J, with 2 bases between. CDR3 length equals 11 residues. The CDR3 DNA reads TGTGCCAGCAGCTTCGCCTACGAGCAGTACTTC. Translating it yields CASSFAYEQYF.

For the CDR3, the DNA is TGTGCCAGCAGCCCCCGGGGGAACTATGGCTACACCTTC. It encodes CASSPRGNYGYTF. The chain has TRBV7-9 and TRBJ1-2, with D possibly matching TRBD1 (5 bases). Trimming pared 5 bases from V and 2 bases from J, leaving 9 bases between. The CDR3 length is 13 residues. The germline CDR1 and CDR2 sequences are SEHNR and FQNEAQ (reference sequence).

The V call is TRBV11-2, the J call TRBJ1-4, with 9 bases aligning to TRBD1. Germline V gives CDR1 SGHAT, CDR2 FQNNGV. Unmatched junction bases numbered 2, after V lost 4 bases and J lost 5 bases. This CDR3 is built from 14 residues. Here the CDR3 reads CASSSGQGNEKLFF. For the CDR3, the DNA is TGTGCCAGCAGCTCGGGACAGGGAAATGAAAAACTGTTTTTT.

The CDR3 nucleotides read TGCGCCAGCAGCCGTGGCGGGCTAGCGGGAATAAATGAGCAGTTCTTC. Amino acid sequence: CASSRGGLAGINEQFF. The chain joins TRBV5-1 to TRBJ2-1; 9 nucleotides line up with TRBD2. Germline V gives CDR1 SGHRS, CDR2 YFSETQ. After removal of 4 bases from V and 7 bases from J, the junction contained 12 bases not matched to a gene. There are 16 residues in the CDR3. Combining the CDR3 with reference TRBV5-1 and TRBJ2-1 gives the whole variable domain KAGVTQTPRYLIKTRGQQVTLSCSPISGHRSVSWYQQTPGQGLQFLFEYFSETQRNKGNFPGRFSGRQFSNSRSEMNVSTLELGDSALYLCASSRGGLAGINEQFFGPGTRLTVL.

The V gene is TRBV5-4, the J gene TRBJ2-3; D might be TRBD1 (5 bases). Germline values: CDR1 SGHNT, CDR2 YYREEE (reference sequence). V shed 1 base and J shed 2 bases, with 11 bases lying between them. The CDR3 is made up of 15 amino acids. CDR3 nucleotide sequence: TGTGCCAGCAGCTTGATCGACAGAAACACAGATACGCAGTATTTT. This encodes CASSLIDRNTDTQYF. Full variable domain (rest looked up from reference TRBV5-4 and TRBJ2-3): ETGVTQSPTHLIKTRGQQVTLRCSSQSGHNTVSWYQQALGQGPQFIFQYYREEENGRGNFPPRFSGLQFPNYSSELNVNALELDDSALYLCASSLIDRNTDTQYFGPGTRLTVL.

V usage is TRBV28 and J usage is TRBJ1-2; 7 positions agree with TRBD1. CDR3 length: 14 amino acids. Germline CDR1 MDHEN, CDR2 SYDVKM. V dropped 6 bases and J dropped 2; count of bases not matched to a gene: 6. This CDR3 reads CASSSADRNYGYTF. DNA for the CDR3: TGTGCCAGCAGCTCCGCGGACAGGAACTATGGCTACACCTTC.

The rearrangement joins TRBV5-1 to TRBJ1-2; tentatively, D is TRBD1 (6 bases). Looked up from germline, CDR1 is SGHRS and CDR2 is YFSETQ. The CDR3 is made up of 14 amino acids. V was shortened by 0 bases and J by 7 bases, with 13 bases between the two germline ends. CDR3 loop: CASSLAPQGGGYTF. The CDR3 coding sequence is TGCGCCAGCAGCTTGGCCCCACAGGGCGGTGGCTACACCTTC.